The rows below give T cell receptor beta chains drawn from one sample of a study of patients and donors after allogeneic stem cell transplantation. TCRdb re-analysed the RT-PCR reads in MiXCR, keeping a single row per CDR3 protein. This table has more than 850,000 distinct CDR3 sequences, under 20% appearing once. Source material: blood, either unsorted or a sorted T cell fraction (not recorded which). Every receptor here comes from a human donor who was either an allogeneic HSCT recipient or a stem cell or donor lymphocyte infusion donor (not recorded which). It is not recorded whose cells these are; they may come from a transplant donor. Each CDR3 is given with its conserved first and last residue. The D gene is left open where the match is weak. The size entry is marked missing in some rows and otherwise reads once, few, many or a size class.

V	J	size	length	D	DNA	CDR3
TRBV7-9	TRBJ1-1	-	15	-	TGTGCCAGCAGCTTCCTGGCGGTCATGAACACTGAAGCTTTCTTT	CASSFLAVMNTEAFF
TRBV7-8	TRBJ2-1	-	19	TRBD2	TGTGCCAGCAGCTCGGGACTAGCGGGGGGCATCAGCTCCTACAATGAGCAGTTCTTC	CASSSGLAGGISSYNEQFF
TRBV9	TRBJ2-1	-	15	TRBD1	TGTGCCAGCAGGATGGGACAGGGGGCGCGAGGTGAGCAGTTCTTC	CASRMGQGARGEQFF
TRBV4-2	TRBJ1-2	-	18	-	TGTGCCAGCAGCCAAGATCTTGAGGGCGGACTTCTTAACTATGGCTACACCTTC	CASSQDLEGGLLNYGYTF
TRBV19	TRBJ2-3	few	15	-	TGTGCCAGTAGTATCGGCAGCATGAGCACAGATACGCAGTATTTT	CASSIGSMSTDTQYF
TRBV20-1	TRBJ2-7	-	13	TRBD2	TGCAGTGCCTTGAGCGGGGGGGCCCACGAGCAGTACTTC	CSALSGGAHEQYF
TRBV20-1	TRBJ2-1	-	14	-	TGCAGTGCTCCCTCCCAGGGGACCTACAATGAGCAGTTCTTC	CSAPSQGTYNEQFF
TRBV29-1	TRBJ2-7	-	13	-	TGCAGCGTTGGAGGAGGGGTCTCCTACGAGCAGTACTTC	CSVGGGVSYEQYF
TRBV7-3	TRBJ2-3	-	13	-	TGTGCCAGCAGCCCGACCTGGGCCGATACGCAGTATTTT	CASSPTWADTQYF
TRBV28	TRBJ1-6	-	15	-	TGTGCCAGCAGTTCTGGGGTATCCTATAATTCACCCCTCCACTTT	CASSSGVSYNSPLHF
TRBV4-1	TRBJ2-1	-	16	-	TGCGCCAGCAGCCAGGGTGGGGGGGCCCCCTACAATGAGCAGTTCTTC	CASSQGGGAPYNEQFF
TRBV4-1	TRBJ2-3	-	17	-	TGCGCCAGCAGCCAAGTGAGCGAACATCTTGGGGGAGATACGCAGTATTTT	CASSQVSEHLGGDTQYF
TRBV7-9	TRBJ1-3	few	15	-	TGTGCCAGCAGCTTAGGCGCCAGAACTGGAAACACCATATATTTT	CASSLGARTGNTIYF
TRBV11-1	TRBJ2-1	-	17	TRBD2	TGTGCCAGCAGCTTGTCCCGATCCGGGACTAGACGAGATGAGCAGTTCTTC	CASSLSRSGTRRDEQFF
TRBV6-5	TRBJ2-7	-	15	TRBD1	TGTGCCAGCAGTTACCGGACAGGGGACCCCTACGAGCAGTACTTC	CASSYRTGDPYEQYF
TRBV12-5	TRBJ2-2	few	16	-	TGTGCTAGTGGTTTGCCTCTTTGGAGTAACACCGGGGAGCTGTTTTTT	CASGLPLWSNTGELFF
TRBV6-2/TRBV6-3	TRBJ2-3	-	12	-	TGTGCCAGCAGTTACGAGTCTTCGGGGCAGTATTTT	CASSYESSGQYF
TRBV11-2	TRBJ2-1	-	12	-	TGTGCCAGCAGCTCGGGACTGTTTAAGGGGTTCTTC	CASSSGLFKGFF
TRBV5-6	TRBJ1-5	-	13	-	TGTGCCAGCAGCTTGGATGTGGATCAGCCCCAGCATTTT	CASSLDVDQPQHF
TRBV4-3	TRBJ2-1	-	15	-	TGCGCCAGCAGCCAAGGGCGGGCGGCCTGGGATGAGCAGTTCTTC	CASSQGRAAWDEQFF
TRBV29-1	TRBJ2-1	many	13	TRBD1	TGCAGCGGGGGACAGGAACTCTACAATGAGCAGTTCTTC	CSGGQELYNEQFF
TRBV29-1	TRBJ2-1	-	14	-	TGCAGCGCCCCGGACTATACGACCTACAATGAGCAGTTCTTC	CSAPDYTTYNEQFF
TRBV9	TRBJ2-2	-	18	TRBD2	TGTGCCAGCAGCGCCCCAACTGGGGGACTAGCGATCACCGGGGAGCTGTTTTTT	CASSAPTGGLAITGELFF
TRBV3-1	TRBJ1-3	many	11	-	TGTGCCAGCAGCCAAGGAAACACCATATATTTT	CASSQGNTIYF
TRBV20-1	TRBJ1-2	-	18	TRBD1	TGCAGTGCTAGAGATCCTCTTGCAGGAGGGGGCGACGACTATGGCTACACCTTC	CSARDPLAGGGDDYGYTF
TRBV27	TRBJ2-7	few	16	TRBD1	TGTGCCAGCGCTTATGGTCTTAGGGGACAGGGATACGAGCAGTACTTC	CASAYGLRGQGYEQYF
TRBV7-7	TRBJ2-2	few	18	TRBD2	TGTGCTAGCAGCTTAGTGGCTAGCGGGGGCGCGAACACCGGGGAGCTGTTTTTT	CASSLVASGGANTGELFF
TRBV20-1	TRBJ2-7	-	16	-	TGCAGTGCTAGAGATCATGGCAGTGGAAAGGGGTACGAGCAGTACTTC	CSARDHGSGKGYEQYF
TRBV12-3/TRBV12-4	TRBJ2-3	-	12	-	TGTGCCAGCACTCAAGTAGGGGATACGCAGTATTTT	CASTQVGDTQYF
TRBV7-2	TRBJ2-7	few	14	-	TGTGCCAGCAGCTTAAGGCATTCCGCTTACGAGCAGTACTTC	CASSLRHSAYEQYF
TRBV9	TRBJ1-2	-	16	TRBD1	TGTGCCAGCAGCGCCCGCCTACAGGGGCAGGGCTATGGCTACACCTTC	CASSARLQGQGYGYTF
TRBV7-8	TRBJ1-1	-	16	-	TGTGCCAGCAGCTTCGTTAAAACTGGTAGGAACACTGAAGCTTTCTTT	CASSFVKTGRNTEAFF
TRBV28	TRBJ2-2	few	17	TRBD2	TGTGCCAGCAGTTTGGGACTAGCGGGAGGACAGACCGGGGAGCTGTTTTTT	CASSLGLAGGQTGELFF
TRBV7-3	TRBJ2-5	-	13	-	TGTGCCAGCAGCTCCCATATGGGAGAGACCCAGTACTTC	CASSSHMGETQYF
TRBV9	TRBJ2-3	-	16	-	TGTGCCAGCAGCGTAGGAGGGACCAAGGGCACAGATACGCAGTATTTT	CASSVGGTKGTDTQYF